These 32 T cell receptor beta chains share one sample of origin, sequenced in a study of blood T cell repertoires in COVID-19. Clones were sequenced by immunoSEQ multiplex PCR, and TCRdb holds only the in-frame ones, with some missing. Here the sample spans approximately 110,000 clones, 85% being singletons. Sequencing was carried out using peripheral blood. These receptors were collected from a human donor in a cohort sampled during active COVID-19.

This clone was found a few times. The rearrangement uses TRBV2 and TRBJ1-6; 8 positions agree with TRBD1. Germline trimming cut 6 bases from V and 5 bases from J; bases unmatched to any gene: 3. This CDR3 comprises 14 residues. CDR1 is SNHLY, CDR2 FYNNEI, per germline. The CDR3 DNA reads as TGTGCCAGCAGGAAGGGACAGGATAATTCACCCCTCCACTTT. Amino acids: CASRKGQDNSPLHF. The full variable domain, completed using reference TRBV2 and TRBJ1-6, is EPEVTQTPSHQVTQMGQEVILRCVPISNHLYFYWYRQILGQKVEFLVSFYNNEISEKSEIFDDQFSVERPDGSNFTLKIRSTKLEDSAMYFCASRKGQDNSPLHFGNGTRLTVT.

Only one count was recorded for this clone. The genes are TRBV6-5 and TRBJ2-3, with 10 bases identical to TRBD2. This CDR3 region has 14 residues. CDR1 and CDR2 from the germline V gene are MNHEY and SVGAGI. V was pared by 10 bases and J by 7 bases, with 11 bases of the junction left unmatched. The CDR3 loop reads CAIVRAGGLYTQYF. In DNA form, the CDR3 reads TGTGCCATCGTCCGAGCGGGGGGGTTGTATACGCAGTATTTT.

The chain links TRBV15 to TRBJ2-1, with 11 bases identical to TRBD2. The length of the CDR3 is 18 residues. V shed 1 base and J 4 bases; nucleotides not matched to a gene: 9. Germline-derived CDR1 and CDR2 are LNHNV and YYDKDF (reference sequence). The CDR3 nucleotides are TGTGCCACCAGCAGAGTAGGTAGCGGGGGGGCCGCATACAATGAGCAGTTCTTC. Encoded protein: CATSRVGSGGAAYNEQFF.

The rearrangement links TRBV10-3 to TRBJ2-1; 11 positions match TRBD2. The CDR3 has 14 amino acids. Trimming took 6 bases from V and 6 from J; bases not matched to a gene: 4. Germline V gene lookup returns CDR1 ENHRY and CDR2 SYGVKD. The CDR3 here is CAIRGSGGANEQFF. CDR3 coding DNA: TGTGCCATCAGAGGTAGCGGGGGGGCCAATGAGCAGTTCTTC.

This sequence joins TRBV6-5 and TRBJ2-2; D gene uncertain. Germline V CDR1 and CDR2: MNHEY, SVGAGI. The CDR3 consists of 11 residues. Deletions cut 6 bases from V and 5 bases from J, with 4 bases between. This CDR3 is CASSGTGELFF. DNA for the CDR3: TGTGCCAGCAGCGGTACCGGGGAGCTGTTTTTT.

The chain combines TRBV28 with TRBJ2-2, with TRBD2 matching 9 bases. Germline V gene lookup returns CDR1 MDHEN and CDR2 SYDVKM. The CDR3 is made up of 13 amino acids. The V segment lost 11 bases and the J segment 5 bases; nucleotides outside the gene matches: 6. The CDR3 coding sequence is TGTGCCGGCGGGGGGGCCGGAACCGGGGAGCTGTTTTTT. This gives the protein CAGGGAGTGELFF.

The V call is TRBV12-3 or TRBV12-4, the J call TRBJ1-6; D gene ambiguous. V dropped 8 bases and J dropped 0 bases, with 5 bases sitting between them. This CDR3 region has 13 residues. DNA for the CDR3: TGTGCCAGCGGGAGCTCCTATAATTCACCCCTCCACTTT. This gives the protein CASGSSYNSPLHF.

This chain links TRBV6-1 with TRBJ2-7; D ambiguous. V lost 7 bases and J 5 bases, leaving 15 bases between the germline ends. The CDR3 runs to 13 residues. The germline V gene encodes CDR1 MNHNS and CDR2 SASEGT. CDR3 in DNA: TGTGCCAGCAAGCAATTCCTCGACAACGAGCAGTACTTC. Translation: CASKQFLDNEQYF.

This chain connects TRBV12-3 or TRBV12-4 to TRBJ1-1, with TRBD1 matching over 7 bases. Trimming removed 5 bases from V and 6 bases from J; junction bases left unmatched: 6. The CDR3 extends over 13 amino acids. The CDR3 protein is CASSITGDSEAFF. The CDR3 DNA sequence: TGTGCCAGCAGTATAACAGGGGACTCTGAAGCTTTCTTT.

The chain joins TRBV15 to TRBJ1-2; possibly TRBD1 for D (5 bases). Germline CDR1 reads LNHNV; CDR2 reads YYDKDF (reference sequence). Trimming stripped 3 bases from V and 4 bases from J, with 15 bases between. The CDR3 has 15 amino acids. The CDR3 region is CATSRDKTASYGYTF. CDR3 nucleotides: TGTGCCACCAGCAGGGATAAGACAGCTTCCTATGGCTACACCTTC.

This clone was seen only once. J is TRBJ1-6 and V is TRBV30; D perhaps matches TRBD1 (6 bases). V was trimmed by 2 bases and J by 8 bases, leaving 13 bases between them. Germline values: CDR1 GTSNPN, CDR2 SVGIG (reference sequence). The CDR3 is 14 amino acids. The CDR3 spells CAWSKNRVYSPLHF. DNA for the CDR3: TGTGCCTGGAGTAAAAACAGGGTTTATTCACCCCTCCACTTT.

This clone appeared a few times. The rearrangement links TRBV2 to TRBJ2-1, with 14 bases that match TRBD2. Germline CDR1 is SNHLY and CDR2 is FYNNEI. Germline trimming cut 7 bases from V and 7 bases from J; bases unmatched to any gene: 9. The CDR3 spans 16 residues. The CDR3 protein is CASTRTSGGRKNEQFF. The CDR3 DNA follows: TGTGCCAGCACACGGACTAGCGGGGGGCGTAAGAATGAGCAGTTCTTC.

The chain links TRBV18 to TRBJ1-5; the D gene is possibly TRBD1 (6 bases). CDR1 and CDR2 from the germline V gene are KGHSH and LQKENI. There are 13 residues in the CDR3. The V and J ends lost 6 bases and 3 bases respectively, with 9 bases between them. The CDR3 nucleotides are TGTGCCAGCTCGTCAGGGGACAATCAGCCCCAGCATTTT. It translates to CASSSGDNQPQHF.

The J gene is TRBJ1-2, the V gene TRBV5-1; 8 bases line up with TRBD1. CDR3 size: 16 residues. CDR1 and CDR2 (germline): SGHRS, YFSETQ. V gave up 4 bases and J gave up 8 bases; unmatched junction bases: 16. CDR3 nucleotides: TGCGCCAGCAGCCTCCTCCCAGGGGGCAATATCAGGGGCTACACCTTC. The encoded protein is CASSLLPGGNIRGYTF.

The chain has TRBV10-3 and TRBJ1-2; TRBD1 matches 9 bases. The CDR3 totals 14 residues. V dropped 6 bases and J dropped 6; count of bases not matched to a gene: 8. CDR1 and CDR2 from the germline V gene are ENHRY and SYGVKD. The CDR3: CAISRSGDRDGYTF. The CDR3 region has the DNA TGTGCCATCAGCAGATCCGGGGACAGGGATGGCTACACCTTC.

The CDR3 spells CASSPQGALSNQPQHF. In DNA form, the CDR3 reads TGTGCCAGCTCACCACAGGGGGCGCTGAGCAATCAGCCCCAGCATTTT. The J gene is TRBJ1-5, the V gene TRBV18; 7 nucleotides match TRBD1. The CDR3 is 16 amino acids. After removal of 1 base from V and 1 base from J, the junction contained 4 bases not matched to a gene. Germline V gene lookup returns CDR1 KGHSH and CDR2 LQKENI.

This chain joins TRBV6-5 and TRBJ1-3, with D unresolved. Germline values: CDR1 MNHEY, CDR2 SVGAGI. This CDR3 has 14 residues. Trimming stripped 4 bases from V and 0 bases from J, with 7 bases between. As DNA, the CDR3 is TGTGCCAGCAGTTTAGGAGTCTCTGGAAACACCATATATTTT. Translated, it gives CASSLGVSGNTIYF.

The chain employs TRBV18 and TRBJ1-1; D possibly corresponds to TRBD1 (5 bases). V gave up 2 bases and J gave up 4 bases, with 14 bases separating them. Germline lookup yields CDR1 KGHSH and CDR2 LQKENI. The CDR3 sequence is 15 residues long. The CDR3 is CASSPTGGEGTEAFF. The DNA of the CDR3 is TGTGCCAGCTCACCAACGGGGGGGGAGGGCACTGAAGCTTTCTTT.

The CDR3 bases are TGTGCCAGCAGCCAATCCCCGGACAGGGAGCCATACGAGCAGTACTTC. Its protein is CASSQSPDREPYEQYF. This chain connects TRBV3-1 (or the pseudogene TRBV3-2) to TRBJ2-7; 8 nucleotides align to TRBD1. The CDR3 extends over 16 amino acids. Germline V CDR1 and CDR2: LGHDT, YNNKEL (reference sequence). After removal of 2 bases from V and 4 bases from J, the junction contained 10 bases not matched to a gene.

This chain links TRBV6-5 with TRBJ2-1, with 12 bases matching TRBD2. CDR1 is MNHEY, CDR2 SVGAGI, per germline. The CDR3 consists of 14 residues. Trimming took 6 bases from V and 8 from J; bases not matched to a gene: 5. The CDR3 DNA reads TGTGCCAGCAGGGCTAGCGGGGGGGCTGATGAGCAGTTCTTC. Encoded protein: CASRASGGADEQFF.

V gene TRBV19 combines with J gene TRBJ2-7; the match to TRBD1 covers 8 bases. This CDR3 comprises 14 residues. CDR1 LNHDA and CDR2 SQIVND come from the germline V gene (reference sequence). J was trimmed by 3 bases and V by 6 bases; bases with no gene match: 7. CDR3 DNA: TGTGCCAGTAGCCCCGGGACAGGCCTCTACGAGCAGTACTTC. It is translated as CASSPGTGLYEQYF.

This chain links TRBV30 with TRBJ1-2; 10 nucleotides align to TRBD1. Germline V gives CDR1 GTSNPN, CDR2 SVGIG (reference sequence). This CDR3 has 17 amino acids. The V and J ends lost 0 bases and 0 bases, in that order; junction bases with no gene match: 7. In DNA form, the CDR3 reads TGTGCCTGGAGTGTAGGGACAGGGGAGTGGACTAACTATGGCTACACCTTC. Translated: CAWSVGTGEWTNYGYTF.

The CDR3 sequence is CATSNVEGRGYTF. CDR3 DNA sequence: TGTGCCACCAGCAATGTCGAGGGCCGGGGCTACACCTTC. V gene TRBV15 combines with J gene TRBJ1-2; D not resolved. V was clipped by 4 bases and J by 8 bases, with 14 bases between them. The CDR3 length is 13 residues. Germline assignment: CDR1 LNHNV and CDR2 YYDKDF (reference sequence).

This clone was seen only a few times. In DNA, the CDR3 is TGTGCCACCCTAGCCCTAAAGCGCCTGTACACAGATACGCAGTATTTT. Translated: CATLALKRLYTDTQYF. The V gene is TRBV28, the J gene TRBJ2-3, with D tentatively TRBD2 (5 bases). The CDR3 has 16 amino acids. Per germline, CDR1 MDHEN and CDR2 SYDVKM. The V and J ends lost 10 bases and 2 bases respectively, with 22 bases between them.

This clone has only a few counts. The chain has TRBV21-1 and TRBJ1-4; the D call TRBD1 from the table was never checked on the DNA. TRBV21-1 is described as a pseudogene. The CDR3 consists of 15 residues. DNA for the CDR3: TGTGCCAGCAGCAAACATCGGAGACAGGGACACAAACTGTTTTTT. Translating it yields CASSKHRRQGHKLFF.

This clone has only a few counts. V usage is TRBV5-4 and J usage is TRBJ2-3; 8 bases are a match to TRBD1. The length of the CDR3 is 15 residues. The ends lost 3 bases at V and 2 bases at J; junction bases unmatched: 5. The germline V gene encodes CDR1 SGHNT and CDR2 YYREEE (reference sequence). The CDR3 is CASSSRTGPTDTQYF. The CDR3 bases are TGTGCCAGCAGCTCCCGGACAGGGCCCACAGATACGCAGTATTTT.

The chain links TRBV7-3 to TRBJ2-4, with TRBD1 as a possible D gene (6 bases). The CDR3 runs 13 residues. The V end lost 0 bases, the J end lost 6 bases, and 6 bases lay between the germline ends. Germline V gene lookup returns CDR1 SGHTA and CDR2 FQGTGA. The CDR3 DNA is TGTGCCAGCAGCTTAACACAGGGAAACATTCAGTACTTC. It codes for CASSLTQGNIQYF.

The genes are TRBV5-1 and TRBJ2-5; 8 bases are shared with TRBD2. The CDR3 has 16 residues. Germline V gives CDR1 SGHRS, CDR2 YFSETQ. V lost 3 bases and J lost 2; bases outside the gene matches: 9. The CDR3 nucleotides read TGCGCCAGCAGCTCCCCAACTAGCGGCCCACAAGAGACCCAGTACTTC. It is translated as CASSSPTSGPQETQYF.

The rearrangement uses TRBV7-9 and TRBJ1-1, with D perhaps matching TRBD1 (5 bases). Trimming cost V 0 bases and J 4 bases, with 12 bases left between them. This CDR3 has 15 amino acids. The germline CDR1 and CDR2 sequences are SEHNR and FQNEAQ (reference sequence). Written as DNA, the CDR3 is TGTGCCAGCAGCTTAGCGCTAACGGGGGGCACTGAAGCTTTCTTT. Its translation: CASSLALTGGTEAFF.

The table lists this clone with a few counts. The chain combines TRBV18 with TRBJ1-1; tentatively, D is TRBD1 (6 bases). Trimming took off 0 bases at V and 7 bases at J, with 9 bases between the two ends. CDR1 is KGHSH, CDR2 LQKENI, per germline. This CDR3 comprises 13 residues. The CDR3 coding sequence is TGTGCCAGCTCACCACCGAAGGACAGTGAAGCTTTCTTT. Translating gives CASSPPKDSEAFF. Full variable domain (rest looked up from reference TRBV18 and TRBJ1-1): NAGVMQNPRHLVRRRGQEARLRCSPMKGHSHVYWYRQLPEEGLKFMVYLQKENIIDESGMPKERFSAEFPKEGPSILRIQQVVRGDSAAYFCASSPPKDSEAFFGQGTRLTVV.

V gene TRBV14 combines with J gene TRBJ1-1; no definite D call. V lost 4 bases and J 13 bases, leaving 22 bases between the germline ends. The germline V gene encodes CDR1 SGHDN and CDR2 FVKESK. This CDR3 is 14 amino acids long. This CDR3 is CASSPTRGPSDCFF. The CDR3 region has the DNA TGTGCCAGCAGCCCCACCCGAGGGCCCAGTGATTGTTTCTTT. The variable domain in full, with the rest retrieved from reference TRBV14 and TRBJ1-1, is EAGVTQFPSHSVIEKGQTVTLRCDPISGHDNLYWYRRVMGKEIKFLLHFVKESKQDESGMPNNRFLAERTGGTYSTLKVQPAELEDSGVYFCASSPTRGPSDCFFGQGTRLTVV.

The chain recombines TRBV6-5 with TRBJ1-5; tentative D call: TRBD1 (6 bases). V was clipped by 5 bases and J by 5 bases, with 13 bases between them. Germline assignment: CDR1 MNHEY and CDR2 SVGAGI. The CDR3 is 14 amino acids. DNA of the CDR3: TGTGCCAGCAGTAAGGTGGCAGGGGATCAGCCCCAGCATTTT. Translating gives CASSKVAGDQPQHF.